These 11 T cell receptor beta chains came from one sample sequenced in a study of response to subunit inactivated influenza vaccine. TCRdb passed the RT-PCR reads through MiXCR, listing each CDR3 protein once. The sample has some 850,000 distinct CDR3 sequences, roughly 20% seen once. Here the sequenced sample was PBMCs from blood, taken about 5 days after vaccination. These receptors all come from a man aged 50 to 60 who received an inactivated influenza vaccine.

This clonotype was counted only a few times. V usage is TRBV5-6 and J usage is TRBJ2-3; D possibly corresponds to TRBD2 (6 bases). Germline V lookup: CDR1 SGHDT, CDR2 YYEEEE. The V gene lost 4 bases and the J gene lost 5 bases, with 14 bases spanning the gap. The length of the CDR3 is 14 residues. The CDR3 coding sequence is TGTGCCAGCAGCCGAGGCGGGGAGGTAGATACGCAGTATTTT. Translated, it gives CASSRGGEVDTQYF.

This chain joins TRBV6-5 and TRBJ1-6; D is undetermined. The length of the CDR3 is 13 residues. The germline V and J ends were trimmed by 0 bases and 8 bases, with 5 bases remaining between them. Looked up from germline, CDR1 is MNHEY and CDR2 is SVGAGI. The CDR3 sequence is CASSYSNHSPLHF. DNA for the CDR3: TGTGCCAGCAGTTACTCGAACCATTCACCCCTCCACTTT.

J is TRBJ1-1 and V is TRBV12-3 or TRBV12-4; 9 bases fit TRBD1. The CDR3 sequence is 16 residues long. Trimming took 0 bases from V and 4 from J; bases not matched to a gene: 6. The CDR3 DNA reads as TGTGCCAGCAGTTTAGCCCTGGGACAGGGAGGCACTGAAGCTTTCTTT. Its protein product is CASSLALGQGGTEAFF.

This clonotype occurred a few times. CDR3 sequence: CASGQGETQYF. The CDR3 DNA is TGTGCCTCGGGACAGGGGGAGACCCAGTACTTC. The chain has TRBV7-2 and TRBJ2-5; 10 nucleotides line up with TRBD1. CDR3 size: 11 residues. V shed 11 bases and J 5 bases; nucleotides not matched to a gene: 2. In germline, CDR1 is SGHTA, CDR2 FQGNSA.

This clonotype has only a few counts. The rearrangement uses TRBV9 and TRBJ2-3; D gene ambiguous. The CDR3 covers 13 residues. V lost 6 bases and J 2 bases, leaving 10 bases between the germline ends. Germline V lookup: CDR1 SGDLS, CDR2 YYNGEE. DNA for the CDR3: TGTGCCAGCAAATATACCCACACAGATACGCAGTATTTT. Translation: CASKYTHTDTQYF.

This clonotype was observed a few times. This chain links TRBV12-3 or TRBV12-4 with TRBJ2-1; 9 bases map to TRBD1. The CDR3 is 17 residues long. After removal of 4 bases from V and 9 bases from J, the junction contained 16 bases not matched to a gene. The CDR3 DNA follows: TGTGCCAGCAGTTCCAGCGAGAAGGACAGGGGAAAGGGTGAGCAGTTCTTC. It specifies CASSSSEKDRGKGEQFF.

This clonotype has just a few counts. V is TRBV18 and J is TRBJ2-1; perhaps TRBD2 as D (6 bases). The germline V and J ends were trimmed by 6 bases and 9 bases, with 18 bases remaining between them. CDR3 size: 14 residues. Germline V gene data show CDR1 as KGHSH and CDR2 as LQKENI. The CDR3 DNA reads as TGTGCCAGCTCCGAAGTCGGACGTAGCGGTGAGCAGTTCTTC. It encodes CASSEVGRSGEQFF.

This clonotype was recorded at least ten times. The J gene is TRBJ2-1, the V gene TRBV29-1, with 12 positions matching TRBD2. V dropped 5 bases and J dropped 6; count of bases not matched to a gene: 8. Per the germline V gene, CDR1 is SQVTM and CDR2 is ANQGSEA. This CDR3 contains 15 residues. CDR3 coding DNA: TGCAGCGTTAACCCGACTAGCGGGAGTTCCAATGAGCAGTTCTTC. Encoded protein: CSVNPTSGSSNEQFF.

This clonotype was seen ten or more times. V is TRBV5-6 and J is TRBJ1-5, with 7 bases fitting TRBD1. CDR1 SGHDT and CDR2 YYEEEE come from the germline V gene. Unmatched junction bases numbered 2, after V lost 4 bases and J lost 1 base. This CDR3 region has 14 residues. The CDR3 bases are TGTGCCAGCAGCCTACAGGGGAGCAATCAGCCCCAGCATTTT. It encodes CASSLQGSNQPQHF.

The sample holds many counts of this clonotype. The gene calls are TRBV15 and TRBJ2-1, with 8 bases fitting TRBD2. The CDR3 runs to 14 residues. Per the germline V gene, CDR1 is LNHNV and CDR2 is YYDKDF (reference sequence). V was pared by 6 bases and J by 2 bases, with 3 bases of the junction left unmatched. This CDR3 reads CATSWREAYNEQFF. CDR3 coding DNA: TGTGCCACCAGTTGGCGGGAGGCCTACAATGAGCAGTTCTTC.

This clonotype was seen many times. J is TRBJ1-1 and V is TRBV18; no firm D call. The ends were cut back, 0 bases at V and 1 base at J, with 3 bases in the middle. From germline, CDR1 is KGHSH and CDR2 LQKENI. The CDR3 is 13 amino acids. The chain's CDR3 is CASSPPGNTEAFF. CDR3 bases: TGTGCCAGCTCACCACCGGGGAACACTGAAGCTTTCTTT.